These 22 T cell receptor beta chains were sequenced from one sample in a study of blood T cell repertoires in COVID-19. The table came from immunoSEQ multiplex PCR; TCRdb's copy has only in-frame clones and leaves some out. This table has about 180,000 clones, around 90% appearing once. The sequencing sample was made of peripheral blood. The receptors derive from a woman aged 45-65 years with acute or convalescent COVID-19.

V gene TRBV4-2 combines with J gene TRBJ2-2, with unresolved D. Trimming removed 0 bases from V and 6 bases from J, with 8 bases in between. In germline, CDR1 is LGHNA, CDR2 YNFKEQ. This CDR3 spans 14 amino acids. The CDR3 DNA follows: TGTGCCAGCAGCCAAGATCGAGTAGCCGGGGAGCTGTTTTTT. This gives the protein CASSQDRVAGELFF.

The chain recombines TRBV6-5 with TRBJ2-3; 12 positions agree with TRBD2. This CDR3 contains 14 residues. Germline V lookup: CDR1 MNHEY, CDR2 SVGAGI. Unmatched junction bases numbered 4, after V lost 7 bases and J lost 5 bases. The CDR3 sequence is CASTLAGGRDTQYF. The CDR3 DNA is TGTGCCAGCACCCTAGCGGGGGGGCGAGATACGCAGTATTTT.

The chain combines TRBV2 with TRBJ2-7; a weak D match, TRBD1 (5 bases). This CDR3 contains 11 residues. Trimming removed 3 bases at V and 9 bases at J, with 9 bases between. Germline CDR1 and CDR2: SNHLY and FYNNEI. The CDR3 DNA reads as TGTGCCAGCAGTGAGCTCCAGGGGCAGTACTTC. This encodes CASSELQGQYF.

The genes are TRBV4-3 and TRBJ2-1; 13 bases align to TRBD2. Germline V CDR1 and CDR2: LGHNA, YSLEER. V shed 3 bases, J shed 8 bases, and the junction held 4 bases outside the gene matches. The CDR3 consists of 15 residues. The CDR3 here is CASSHDGLAGDEQFF. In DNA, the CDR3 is TGCGCCAGCAGCCACGATGGACTAGCGGGAGATGAGCAGTTCTTC.

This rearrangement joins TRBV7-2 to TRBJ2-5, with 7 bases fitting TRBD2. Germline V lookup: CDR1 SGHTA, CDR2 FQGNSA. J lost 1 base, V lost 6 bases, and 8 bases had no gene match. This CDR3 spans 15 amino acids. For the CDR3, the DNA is TGTGCCAGCAGGGGGGGGACGGGGATCCAAGAGACCCAGTACTTC. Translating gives CASRGGTGIQETQYF.

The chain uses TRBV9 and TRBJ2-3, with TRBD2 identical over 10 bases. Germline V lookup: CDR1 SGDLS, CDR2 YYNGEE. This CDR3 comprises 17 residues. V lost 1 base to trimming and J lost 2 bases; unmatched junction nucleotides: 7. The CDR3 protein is CASSVPSSGGVTDTQYF. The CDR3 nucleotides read TGTGCCAGCAGCGTACCCTCTAGCGGGGGAGTCACAGATACGCAGTATTTT.

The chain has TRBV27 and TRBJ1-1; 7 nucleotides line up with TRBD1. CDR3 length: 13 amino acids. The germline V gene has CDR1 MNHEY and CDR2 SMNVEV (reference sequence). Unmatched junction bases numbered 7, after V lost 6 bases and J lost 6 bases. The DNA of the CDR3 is TGTGCCAGCAGGCTACAGGGGTTAGCTGAAGCTTTCTTT. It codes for CASRLQGLAEAFF.

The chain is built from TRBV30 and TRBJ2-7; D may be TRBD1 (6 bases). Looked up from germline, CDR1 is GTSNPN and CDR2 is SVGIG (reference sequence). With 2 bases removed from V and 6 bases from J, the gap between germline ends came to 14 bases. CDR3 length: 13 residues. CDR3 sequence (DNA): TGTGCCTGGAGTAGGGGCAGGGGAACCGAGCAGTACTTC. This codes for CAWSRGRGTEQYF.

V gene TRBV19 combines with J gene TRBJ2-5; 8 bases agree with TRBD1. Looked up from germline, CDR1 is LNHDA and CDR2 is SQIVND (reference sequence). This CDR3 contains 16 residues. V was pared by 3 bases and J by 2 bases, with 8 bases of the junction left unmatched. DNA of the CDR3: TGTGCCAGTAGTATTGCGGCGGGGACAGGACAAGAGACCCAGTACTTC. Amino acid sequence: CASSIAAGTGQETQYF.

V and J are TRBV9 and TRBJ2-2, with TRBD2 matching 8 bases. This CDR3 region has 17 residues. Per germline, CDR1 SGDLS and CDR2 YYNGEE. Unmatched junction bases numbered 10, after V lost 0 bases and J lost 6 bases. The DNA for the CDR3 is TGTGCCAGCAGCGTAGCTACGGGAGGGAAGGGAGCCGGGGAGCTGTTTTTT. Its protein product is CASSVATGGKGAGELFF.

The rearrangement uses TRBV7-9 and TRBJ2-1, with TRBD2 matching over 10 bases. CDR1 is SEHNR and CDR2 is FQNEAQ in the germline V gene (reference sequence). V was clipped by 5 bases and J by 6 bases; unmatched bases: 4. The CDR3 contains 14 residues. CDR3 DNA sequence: TGTGCCAGCAGCGCTAGCGGGAGTCGCAATGAGCAGTTCTTC. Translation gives CASSASGSRNEQFF.

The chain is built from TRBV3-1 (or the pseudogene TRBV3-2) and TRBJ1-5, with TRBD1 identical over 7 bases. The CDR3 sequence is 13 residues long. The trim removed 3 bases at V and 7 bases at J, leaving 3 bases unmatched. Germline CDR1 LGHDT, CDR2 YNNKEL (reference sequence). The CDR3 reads CASSQTGIQPQHF. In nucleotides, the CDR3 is TGTGCCAGCAGCCAGACAGGGATCCAGCCCCAGCATTTT.

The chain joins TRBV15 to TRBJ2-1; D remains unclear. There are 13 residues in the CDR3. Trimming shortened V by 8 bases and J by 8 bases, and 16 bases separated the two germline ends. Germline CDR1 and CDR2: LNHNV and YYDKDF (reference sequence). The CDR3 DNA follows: TGTGCCACCCGTTTGGCAGCGAGAGATGAGCAGTTCTTC. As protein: CATRLAARDEQFF. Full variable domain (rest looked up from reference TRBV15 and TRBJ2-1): DAMVIQNPRYQVTQFGKPVTLSCSQTLNHNVMYWYQQKSSQAPKLLFHYYDKDFNNEADTPDNFQSRRPNTSFCFLDIRSPGLGDTAMYLCATRLAARDEQFFGPGTRLTVL.

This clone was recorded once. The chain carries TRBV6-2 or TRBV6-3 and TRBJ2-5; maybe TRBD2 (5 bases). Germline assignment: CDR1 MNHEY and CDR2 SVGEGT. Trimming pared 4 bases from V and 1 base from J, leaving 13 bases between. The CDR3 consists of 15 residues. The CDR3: CASSSTLGGQETQYF. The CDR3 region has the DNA TGTGCCAGCAGTTCCACTCTTGGAGGCCAAGAGACCCAGTACTTC.

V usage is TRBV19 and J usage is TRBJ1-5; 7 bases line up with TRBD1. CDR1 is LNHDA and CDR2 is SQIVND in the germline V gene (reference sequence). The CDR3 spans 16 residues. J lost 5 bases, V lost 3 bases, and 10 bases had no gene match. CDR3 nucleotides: TGTGCCAGTAGTATTGGGACAGCCGATATTGATCAGCCCCAGCATTTT. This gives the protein CASSIGTADIDQPQHF. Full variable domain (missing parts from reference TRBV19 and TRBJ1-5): DGGITQSPKYLFRKEGQNVTLSCEQNLNHDAMYWYRQDPGQGLRLIYYSQIVNDFQKGDIAEGYSVSREKKESFPLTVTSAQKNPTAFYLCASSIGTADIDQPQHFGDGTRLSIL.

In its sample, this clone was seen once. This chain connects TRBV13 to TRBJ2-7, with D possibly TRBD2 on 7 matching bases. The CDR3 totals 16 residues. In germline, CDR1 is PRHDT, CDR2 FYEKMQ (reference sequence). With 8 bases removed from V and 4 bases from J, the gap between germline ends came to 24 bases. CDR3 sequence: CASRTGGGGTAYEQYF. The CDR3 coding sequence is TGTGCCAGCCGAACCGGAGGGGGGGGCACTGCGTACGAGCAGTACTTC.

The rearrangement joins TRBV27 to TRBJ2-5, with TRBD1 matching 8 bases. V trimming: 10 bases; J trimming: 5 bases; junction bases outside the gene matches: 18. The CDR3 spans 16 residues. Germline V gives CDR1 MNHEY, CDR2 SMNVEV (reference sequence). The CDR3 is CATSPGQVSPGETQYF. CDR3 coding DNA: TGTGCCACCTCCCCGGGACAGGTTTCACCCGGGGAGACCCAGTACTTC.

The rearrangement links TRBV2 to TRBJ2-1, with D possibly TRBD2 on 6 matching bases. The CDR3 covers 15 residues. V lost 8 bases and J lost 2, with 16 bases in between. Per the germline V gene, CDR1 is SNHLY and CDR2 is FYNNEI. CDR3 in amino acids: CASVPGTSTYNEQFF. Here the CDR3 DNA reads TGTGCCAGCGTACCCGGGACTTCTACCTACAATGAGCAGTTCTTC.

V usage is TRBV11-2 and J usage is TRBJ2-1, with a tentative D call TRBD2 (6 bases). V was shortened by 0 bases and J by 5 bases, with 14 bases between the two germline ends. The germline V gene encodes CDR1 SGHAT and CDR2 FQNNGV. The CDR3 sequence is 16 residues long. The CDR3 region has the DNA TGTGCCAGCAGCTTAGATGGTCGGGGGTGGGACAATGAGCAGTTCTTC. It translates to CASSLDGRGWDNEQFF.

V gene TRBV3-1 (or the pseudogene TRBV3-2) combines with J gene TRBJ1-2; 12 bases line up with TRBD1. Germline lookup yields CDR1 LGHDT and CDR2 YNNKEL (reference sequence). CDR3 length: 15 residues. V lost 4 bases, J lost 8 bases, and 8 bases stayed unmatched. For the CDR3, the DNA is TGTGCCAGCAGCCGACCGGGACAGGGGGCGAAGGGCTACACCTTC. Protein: CASSRPGQGAKGYTF.

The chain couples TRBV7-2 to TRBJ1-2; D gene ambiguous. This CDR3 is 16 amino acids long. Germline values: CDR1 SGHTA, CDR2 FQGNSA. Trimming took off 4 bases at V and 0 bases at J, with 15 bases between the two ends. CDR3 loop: CASSSPPGLANYGYTF. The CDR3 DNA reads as TGTGCCAGCAGCTCCCCCCCAGGTTTAGCTAACTATGGCTACACCTTC. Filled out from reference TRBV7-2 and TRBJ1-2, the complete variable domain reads GAGVSQSPSNKVTEKGKDVELRCDPISGHTALYWYRQSLGQGLEFLIYFQGNSAPDKSGLPSDRFSAERTGGSVSTLTIQRTQQEDSAVYLCASSSPPGLANYGYTFGSGTRLTVV.

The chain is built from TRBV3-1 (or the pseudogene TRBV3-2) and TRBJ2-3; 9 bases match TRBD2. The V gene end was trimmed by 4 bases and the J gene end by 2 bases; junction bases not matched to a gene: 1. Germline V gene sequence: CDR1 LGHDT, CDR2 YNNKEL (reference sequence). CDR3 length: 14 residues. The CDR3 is CASSLGLATDTQYF. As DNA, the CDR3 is TGTGCCAGCAGCCTGGGACTAGCCACAGATACGCAGTATTTT.